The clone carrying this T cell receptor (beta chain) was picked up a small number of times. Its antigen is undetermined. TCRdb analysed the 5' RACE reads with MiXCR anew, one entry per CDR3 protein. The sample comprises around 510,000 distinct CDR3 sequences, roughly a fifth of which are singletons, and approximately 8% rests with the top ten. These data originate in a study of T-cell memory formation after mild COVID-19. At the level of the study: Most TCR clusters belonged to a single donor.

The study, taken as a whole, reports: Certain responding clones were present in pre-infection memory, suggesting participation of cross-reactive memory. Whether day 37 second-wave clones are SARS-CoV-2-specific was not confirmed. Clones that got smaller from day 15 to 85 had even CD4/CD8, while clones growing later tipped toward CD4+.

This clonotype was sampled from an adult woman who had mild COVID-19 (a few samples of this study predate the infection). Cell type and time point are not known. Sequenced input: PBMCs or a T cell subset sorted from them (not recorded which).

The CDR3 region has the DNA TGTGCCACCAGCACGGGACTAATCCCCGGGGAGCTGTTTTTT. Translation gives CATSTGLIPGELFF. The chain couples TRBV15 to TRBJ2-2; 7 nucleotides agree with TRBD2. The germline CDR1 and CDR2 sequences are LNHNV and YYDKDF (reference sequence). This CDR3 contains 14 residues. The J segment lost 6 bases and the V segment lost 4 bases, leaving 5 bases of the junction unmatched.